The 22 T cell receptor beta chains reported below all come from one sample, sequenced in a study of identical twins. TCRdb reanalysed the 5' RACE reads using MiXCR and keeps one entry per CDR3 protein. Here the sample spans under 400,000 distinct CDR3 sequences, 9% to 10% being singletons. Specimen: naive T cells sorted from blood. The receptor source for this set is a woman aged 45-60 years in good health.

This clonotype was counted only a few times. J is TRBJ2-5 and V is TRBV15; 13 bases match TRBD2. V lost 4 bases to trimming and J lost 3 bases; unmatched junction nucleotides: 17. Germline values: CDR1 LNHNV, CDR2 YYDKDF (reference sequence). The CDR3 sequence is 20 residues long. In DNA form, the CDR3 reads TGTGCCACCAGCATCCTTCCATGGACTAGCGGGAGCGGAATGAAAGAGACCCAGTACTTC. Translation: CATSILPWTSGSGMKETQYF.

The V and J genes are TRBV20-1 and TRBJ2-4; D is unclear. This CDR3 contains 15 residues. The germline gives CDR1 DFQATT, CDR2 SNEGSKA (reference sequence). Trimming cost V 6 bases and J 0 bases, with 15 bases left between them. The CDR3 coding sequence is TGCAGTGCCCCCGATCCTATGATAGCCAAAAACATTCAGTACTTC. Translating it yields CSAPDPMIAKNIQYF.

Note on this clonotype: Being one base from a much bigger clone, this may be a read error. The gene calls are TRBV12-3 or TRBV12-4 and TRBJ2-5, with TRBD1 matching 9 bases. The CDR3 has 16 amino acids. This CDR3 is CPSSSLNRDRDGTQYF. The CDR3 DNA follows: TGTCCCAGCAGTTCATTAAACCGGGACAGGGACGGGACCCAGTACTTC.

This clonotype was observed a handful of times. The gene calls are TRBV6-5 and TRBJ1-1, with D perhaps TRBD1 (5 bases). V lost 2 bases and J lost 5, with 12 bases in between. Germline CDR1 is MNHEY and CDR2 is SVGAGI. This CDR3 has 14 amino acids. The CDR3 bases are TGTGCCAGCAGTTACGGGGGGGGTGGAACTGAAGCTTTCTTT. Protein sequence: CASSYGGGGTEAFF.

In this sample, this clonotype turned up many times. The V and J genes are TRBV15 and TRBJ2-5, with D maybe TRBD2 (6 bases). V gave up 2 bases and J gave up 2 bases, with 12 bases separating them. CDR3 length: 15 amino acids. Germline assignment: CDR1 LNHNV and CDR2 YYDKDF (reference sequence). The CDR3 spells CATSRSQGGQETQYF. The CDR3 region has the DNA TGTGCCACCAGCAGATCGCAGGGAGGACAAGAGACCCAGTACTTC.

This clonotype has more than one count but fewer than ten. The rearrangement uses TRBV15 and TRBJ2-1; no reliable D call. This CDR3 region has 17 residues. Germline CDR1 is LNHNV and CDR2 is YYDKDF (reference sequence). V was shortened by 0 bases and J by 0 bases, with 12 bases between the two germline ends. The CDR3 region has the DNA TGTGCCACCAGCAGAGAAGAGCGCGTTAGCTCCTACAATGAGCAGTTCTTC. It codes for CATSREERVSSYNEQFF.

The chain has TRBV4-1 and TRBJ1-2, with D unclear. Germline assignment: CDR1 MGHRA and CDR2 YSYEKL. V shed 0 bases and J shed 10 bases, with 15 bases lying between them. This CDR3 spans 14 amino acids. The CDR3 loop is CASSQEGFRSHYTF. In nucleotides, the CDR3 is TGCGCCAGCAGCCAAGAAGGATTTCGAAGTCACTACACCTTC.

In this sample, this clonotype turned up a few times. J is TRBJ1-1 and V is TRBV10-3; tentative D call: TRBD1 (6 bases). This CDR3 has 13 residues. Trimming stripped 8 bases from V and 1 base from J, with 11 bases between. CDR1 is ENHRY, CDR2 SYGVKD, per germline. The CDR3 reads CAIRGQPNTEAFF. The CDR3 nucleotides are TGTGCCATCCGGGGACAACCGAACACTGAAGCTTTCTTT.

In DNA, the CDR3 is TGTGCCAGCAGCTTAGGCCTAGCGGGTACCATTTACGAGCAGTACTTC. Its translation is CASSLGLAGTIYEQYF. The J gene is TRBJ2-7, the V gene TRBV7-8; TRBD2 matches at 8 bases. The CDR3 extends over 16 amino acids. V was pared by 1 base and J by 4 bases, with 9 bases of the junction left unmatched. Germline V gene data show CDR1 as SGHVS and CDR2 as FQNEAQ.

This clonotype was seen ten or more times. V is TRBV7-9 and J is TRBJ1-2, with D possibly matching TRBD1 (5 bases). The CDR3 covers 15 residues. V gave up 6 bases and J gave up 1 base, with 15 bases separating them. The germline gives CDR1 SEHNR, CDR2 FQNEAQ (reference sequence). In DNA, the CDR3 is TGTGCCAGCAGACCAGACAGTAACGTTAACTATGGCTACACCTTC. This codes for CASRPDSNVNYGYTF.

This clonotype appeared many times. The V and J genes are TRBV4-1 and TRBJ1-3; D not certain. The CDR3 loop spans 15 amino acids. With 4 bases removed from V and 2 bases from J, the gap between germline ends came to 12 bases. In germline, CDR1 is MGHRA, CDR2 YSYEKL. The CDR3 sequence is CASSLDRVAGNTIYF. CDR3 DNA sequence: TGCGCCAGCAGCCTCGATCGGGTAGCTGGAAACACCATATATTTT.

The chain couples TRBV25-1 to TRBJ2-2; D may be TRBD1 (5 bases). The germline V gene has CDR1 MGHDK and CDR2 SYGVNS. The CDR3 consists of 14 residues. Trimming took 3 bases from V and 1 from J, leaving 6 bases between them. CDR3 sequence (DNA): TGTGCCAGCAGTGATGGACAGAACACCGGGGAGCTGTTTTTT. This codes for CASSDGQNTGELFF.

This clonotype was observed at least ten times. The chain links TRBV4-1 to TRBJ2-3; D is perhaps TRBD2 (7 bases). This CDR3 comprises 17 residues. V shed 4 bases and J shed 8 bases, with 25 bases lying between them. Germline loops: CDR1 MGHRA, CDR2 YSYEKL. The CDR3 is CASSPGGLADQGGTQYF. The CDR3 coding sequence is TGCGCCAGCAGCCCGGGCGGTCTAGCGGACCAAGGGGGTACGCAGTATTTT.

CDR3 residues: CASSYRRRQVGETQYF. The CDR3 DNA sequence: TGTGCCAGCAGTTACCGTAGGCGACAGGTCGGGGAGACCCAGTACTTC. The chain employs TRBV6-2 or TRBV6-3 and TRBJ2-5; D perhaps matches TRBD1 (6 bases). Trimming cost V 2 bases and J 5 bases, with 18 bases left between them. CDR3 length: 16 amino acids. Looked up from germline, CDR1 is MNHEY and CDR2 is SVGEGT.

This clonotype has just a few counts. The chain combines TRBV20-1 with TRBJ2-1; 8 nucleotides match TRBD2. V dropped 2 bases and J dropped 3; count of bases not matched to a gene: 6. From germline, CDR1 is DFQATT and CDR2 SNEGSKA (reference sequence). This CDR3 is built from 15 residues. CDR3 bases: TGCAGTGCTAGACAGACTAGCGCAGACTACAATGAGCAGTTCTTC. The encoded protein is CSARQTSADYNEQFF.

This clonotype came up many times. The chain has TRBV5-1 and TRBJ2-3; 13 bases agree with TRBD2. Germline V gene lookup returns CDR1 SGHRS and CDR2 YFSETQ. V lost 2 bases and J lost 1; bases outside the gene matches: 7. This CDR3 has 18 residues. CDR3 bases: TGCGCCAGCAGCTTAACGTTTGGACTAGCGGGAGGCACAGATACGCAGTATTTT. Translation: CASSLTFGLAGGTDTQYF.

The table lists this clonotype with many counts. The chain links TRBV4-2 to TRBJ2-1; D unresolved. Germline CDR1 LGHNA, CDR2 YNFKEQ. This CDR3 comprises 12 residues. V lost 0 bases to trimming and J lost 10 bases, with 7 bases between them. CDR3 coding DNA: TGTGCCAGCAGCCAAGATCTGCGAGAGCAGTTCTTC. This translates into CASSQDLREQFF.

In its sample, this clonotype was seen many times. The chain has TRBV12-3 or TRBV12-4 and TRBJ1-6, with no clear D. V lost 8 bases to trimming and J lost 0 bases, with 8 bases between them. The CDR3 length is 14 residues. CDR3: CASSKSSYNSPLHF. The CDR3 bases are TGTGCCAGCTCTAAAAGCTCCTATAATTCACCCCTCCACTTT.

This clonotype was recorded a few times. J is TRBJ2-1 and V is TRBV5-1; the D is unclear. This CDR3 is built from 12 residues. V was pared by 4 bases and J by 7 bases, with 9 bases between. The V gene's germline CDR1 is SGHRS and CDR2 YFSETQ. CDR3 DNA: TGCGCCAGCAGCCCCGTACTAAATGAGCAGTTCTTC. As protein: CASSPVLNEQFF. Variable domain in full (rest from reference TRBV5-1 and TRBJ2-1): KAGVTQTPRYLIKTRGQQVTLSCSPISGHRSVSWYQQTPGQGLQFLFEYFSETQRNKGNFPGRFSGRQFSNSRSEMNVSTLELGDSALYLCASSPVLNEQFFGPGTRLTVL.

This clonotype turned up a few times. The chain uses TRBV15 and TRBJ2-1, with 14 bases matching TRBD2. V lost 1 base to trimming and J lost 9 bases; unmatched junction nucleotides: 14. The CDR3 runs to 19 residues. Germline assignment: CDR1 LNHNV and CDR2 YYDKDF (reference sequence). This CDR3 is CATSRAGTSGGNRGFEQFF. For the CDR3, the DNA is TGTGCCACCAGCAGAGCCGGGACTAGCGGGGGAAACAGGGGGTTTGAGCAGTTCTTC.

CDR3 nucleotides: TGTGCCAGCAGCTTGGTGGGAGGGTCTGAAAAACTGTTTTTT. Protein product: CASSLVGGSEKLFF. This rearrangement joins TRBV5-5 to TRBJ1-4; D uncertain. CDR3 size: 14 residues. Between the trimmed V and J ends, which lost 0 bases and 7 bases, there was a span of 10 bases. The germline V gene encodes CDR1 SGHKS and CDR2 YYEKEE (reference sequence).

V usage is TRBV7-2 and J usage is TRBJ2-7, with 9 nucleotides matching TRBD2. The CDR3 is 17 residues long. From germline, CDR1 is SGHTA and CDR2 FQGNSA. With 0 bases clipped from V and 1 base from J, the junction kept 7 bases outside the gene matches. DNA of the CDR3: TGTGCCAGCAGCTTAGCTCCTAGCGGGGCATTATCCTACGAGCAGTACGTC. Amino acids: CASSLAPSGALSYEQYV.